This entry concerns a single TCR beta chain. The antigen remains unidentified. The sample comes from a study of cytomegalovirus exposure and HLA in healthy donors. On the study more broadly: Around 180 million T cells yielded some 120 million unique TCR beta sequences in earlier analysis.

Study observations and caveats: Among TCR beta chains, those listed as cytomegalovirus-associated numbered about 160.

Between the trimmed V and J ends, which lost 3 bases and 5 bases, there was a span of 11 bases. The germline V gene encodes CDR1 SGHRS and CDR2 YFSETQ. The CDR3 sequence is 13 residues long. Both 60 Vbeta primers and 13 Jbeta primers went into the PCR. The assay was immunoSEQ multiplex PCR, and TCRdb's table has in-frame clones only and misses some. This sample has about 170,000 clones; under 90% occur once, and the top ten carry approximately 1.6%. The material sequenced was PBMCs. J is TRBJ2-5 and V is TRBV5-1; D remains unclear. This receptor was taken from a male donor in good health and CMV-seronegative. CDR3 region: CASSSGPGETQYF. The CDR3 coding sequence is TGCGCCAGCAGCTCAGGTCCTGGGGAGACCCAGTACTTC.